This TCR beta chain was profiled in a study of beta chain features in type 1 diabetes. Germline loops: CDR1 SGHDT, CDR2 YYEEEE. The ends were cut back, 3 bases at V and 4 bases at J, with 13 bases in the middle. This CDR3 spans 15 amino acids. TCRB transcripts that were expressed got sequenced, as all of the isolated RNA had been reverse transcribed. Method: immunoSEQ multiplex PCR; TCRdb's copy keeps in-frame clones and lacks some. The table has 250,000 to 400,000 clones, about 15% seen once; the top ten hold roughly 7%. The chain recombines TRBV5-6 with TRBJ1-4, with D tentatively TRBD1 (6 bases). The specimen was central memory CD4+ T cells from blood. The receptor's source is a man younger than 45 in good health. The CDR3 protein is CASSSQGPSNEKLFF. The CDR3 bases are TGTGCCAGCAGCTCACAGGGCCCCAGTAATGAAAAACTGTTTTTT.